Detailed here is one T cell receptor beta chain. Just one base apart from a much larger clone, this may be a read error. From approximately 430 ng of RNA, a library with molecular barcoded alpha/delta and beta/gamma adaptors was made. TCRdb independently ran MiXCR on the reads; one entry per CDR3 protein. The sample records 100,000 to 150,000 distinct CDR3 sequences, 10% to 15% being singletons. The data are from a study of read filtering for tumor transcriptome and immune sequencing. Study information: DNase treatment preceded whole-transcriptome library preparation.

In germline, CDR1 is DFQATT, CDR2 SNEGSKA (reference sequence). CDR3 length: 16 residues. The receptor was derived from a donor aged 40 or over with multiple myeloma. What was sequenced was a population of CD138-negative cells sorted from bone marrow. This chain joins TRBV20-1 and TRBJ2-7; weak D call: TRBD2 (7 bases). DNA of the CDR3: TGCAGTGCTAGGCCTATTCGGGGCGGGAGTGGGGGCGAGCAGTGCTTC. It is translated as CSARPIRGGSGGEQCF.